This T cell receptor (beta chain) was recovered during a study of cytomegalovirus exposure and HLA in healthy donors (dated by TCRdb to the late 2010s). The study in broad terms: An earlier analysis of several hundred of the donors reported 250 to 300 Gb of sequence data and 100 million to 140 million unique TCR beta sequences from 150 million to 200 million T cells. High-throughput TCR immunosequencing, statistical association of individual TCRs with disease status, and machine learning were combined to predict cytomegalovirus infection status. The study was designed to test whether signatures of past pathogen exposure could be identified by cataloging public T cell receptors. In addition to the first cohort of hundreds of subjects, a separate validation cohort of approximately 120 different subjects was used. A later genetic analysis used genome-wide SNP genotypes for 398 of the 666 donors, treating that subset as a discovery cohort. Donor age, sex, ethnicity and CMV serostatus were collected together with the repertoire data. The T cell repertoires of some 670 subjects were profiled by immunosequencing and related to cytomegalovirus serostatus. HLA typing included class I and class II loci at four-digit resolution. In an earlier analysis of 587 of the donors, high-throughput TCR beta sequencing was used to judge whether each TCR beta V gene segment behaved as functional or pseudogenic. Of the roughly 400 genotyped donors, approximately 83% fell in the genetic ancestry cluster associated with self-reported Caucasian donors. Rather than using new phenotypic data, the later analysis identified candidate immune exposures from TCR beta sequences and from how often those sequences occurred across donors. Every repertoire in the discovery cohort had been generated on one and the same sequencing platform. Roughly 300 gigabases of sequencing data and some 85 million unique TCR sequences were included in an early release covering about 700 HLA-typed donors. The number of donors typed differed by locus, with about 629-630 for A, B, C, DRB1 and DQB1, about 500 for DQA1, some 570 for DPA1, and 450 to 480 for DPB1. To study patterns of TCR occurrence, a later analysis re-analyzed previously published TCR beta repertoires from around 660 donors and added high-resolution HLA genotyping. About five DR-DQ haplotypes were handled as single units for association and clustering, since linkage in the cohort was strong. Among some 410 genotyped donors of the cohort, an average of approximately 240,000 unique TCR beta nucleotide sequences were sequenced per donor, roughly a sixth of them non-productive.

From its cysteine to its phenylalanine, the CDR3 spans 15 amino acids. The kept DNA is CDR3 alone, 45 bases in frame from the first base. Looking up the germline V gene yields CDR1 SGHRS and CDR2 YFSETQ. V and J lose 5 bases and 6 bases, and a span of 15 bases separates them. The protocol used for the library was the immunoSEQ multiplex PCR assay. The multiplex PCR relied on a mix of 60 forward primers for TCR Vbeta segments and 13 reverse primers for TCR Jbeta segments. The CDR3 region of rearranged TCR beta genes was amplified from genomic DNA by a multiplex PCR assay. Amplified TCR beta libraries were sequenced as 87-base-pair reads on the Illumina HiSeq System. The paper's processing steps were these. A later analysis counted about 80 million unique TCR beta chains across the 670 or so repertoires, and around 9.9 million of these chains were shared by at least two donors. A nearest-neighbor algorithm error-corrected the raw reads and collapsed the reads into unique sequences, merging closely related sequences to remove PCR and sequencing errors. CDR3 sequences were aligned to IMGT reference sequences to assign V, D and J gene segments. For a sequence to be retained, at least a six-nucleotide match to both a V gene segment and a J gene segment was required. A rearrangement was called productive if the CDR3 had no stop codons and remained in frame with V and J, and every other rearrangement was called non-productive. Following IMGT convention, CDR3 was defined as the stretch from the second conserved V-encoded cysteine to the conserved J-encoded phenylalanine. The earlier analysis of about 610 of the donors excluded any sequence lacking an unambiguous match to a single V gene segment. An earlier analysis of over 450 of the donors classified V segments as functional when productive rearrangements were above 56.7% and as segregating when the standard deviation between donors was above 5%. A statistical classification framework was developed to diagnose cytomegalovirus status using the catalog of TCR beta chain sequences. A later analysis assigned V and J genes by comparing TCR nucleotide sequences with IMGT/GENE-DB human TR gene sequences. Using the TCRdist pipeline, a later analysis assigned CDR3 sequences along with most-parsimonious VDJ recombination scenarios. In a later analysis, every TCR beta chain was defined by the combination of its CDR3 amino acid sequence and its V-gene family, and reads without a unique V-gene family were dropped. As a way to deal with suspected cross-contamination and a sequencing artifact, a later analysis dropped nearly 600 nucleotide sequences that were highly shared and had low generation probability. In a later analysis, a clonal expansion index for each public chain was calculated from normalized within-repertoire ranks of inferred template counts. A later analysis computed generation probabilities with a VDJ recombination model fitted to out-of-frame rearrangements, and checked the results against IGoR. In a later analysis, hypergeometric tests were used to score TCR-TCR, TCR-HLA and TCR-CMV co-occurrence, with a repertoire-size bias correction applied to TCR pairs. False discovery rates were estimated in a later analysis by permuting HLA or CMV assignments 20 times. A later analysis grouped co-occurring TCRs with DBSCAN, adding TCRdist sequence similarity when clustering within HLA-allele-positive subsets. For co-occurrence clustering, repertoires with fewer than 30,000 or more than 120,000 public chains were excluded, along with roughly five repertoires with anomalous nucleotide sharing. Entries here come from immuneACCESS through TCRdb and include only in-frame sequences with V and J called. Some clones fail to appear in such tables; in the studies checked, an unresolved V gene covers under half of the shortfall, and the cause of the remainder is unknown. From that table come the V and J calls and clone size; the DNA was used to work out D and trimming. The sample has around 280,000 clones on record, roughly 89% of them singletons. The ten largest make up about 2.5% of the sample.

In total, roughly 710 healthy bone marrow donors made up the cohort. Cohort members were all nominally healthy when sampled, although unrecorded immune exposures were likely present. The donor was CMV seronegative and belonged to the group of 380 or so seronegative cohort members. A peripheral blood sample was collected from each donor, and TCR beta sequencing was performed on peripheral blood mononuclear cells. The Qiagen DNeasy Blood Extraction Kit was used to extract genomic DNA from the blood cell samples. With regard to this clone: Its antigen is unknown. Within one base of it there is no much larger clone, and no base qualities were kept.

Points the paper makes about the study in general: Compared with the roughly 670-donor mean, donors in an Asian-associated ancestry cluster had fewer N-insertions in productive TCRs, according to a later genetic analysis. A further reported finding was that TCR beta sequences accurately predicted the HLA-A and HLA-B alleles for most subjects in the first cohort. The sequencing pipeline was judged likely to have produced a cluster of highly shared sequence variants as a technical artifact. Immune exposure information for the cohort was limited to CMV serostatus. Across donors, most TCR sequences were observed very rarely, whereas some public TCRs were present in many individuals. Broadly in line with IMGT annotations, most TCR beta V segments showed up in productive rearrangements about 87% or about 30% of the time in an earlier analysis of several hundred of the donors. A later analysis associated about 17,000 TCR beta sequences with specific HLA alleles at a false discovery rate of 0.05. Most CMV-associated TCR beta chains appeared to be HLA-restricted in a later analysis, and the HLA associations seemed to be driven largely by CMV exposure. Correlated functional status among segregating V segments might be attributable to linkage disequilibrium, but an unknown experimental factor could not be ruled out. When HLA alleles, especially DR and DQ, strongly co-occurred, TCR associations were difficult to assign to individual alleles. The authors suggested that the approach could potentially be extended to other disease states and immunological phenotypes. Because counts were too low, about 18 rarely observed V segments, including chromosome 9 orphons, were excluded from the earlier analysis of several hundred of the donors. V-gene and J-gene trimming of TCR beta chains was associated with a missense DCLRE1C variant in a later genetic analysis, and the association was replicated in an independent cohort. In vitro tests confirmed that a few of the cytomegalovirus-associated TCR beta chains recognize cytomegalovirus antigens. According to a later analysis, parvovirus B19, influenza, CMV and Epstein-Barr virus appeared linked to several top co-occurrence clusters. The 87-base-pair reads could not distinguish some IMGT-functional V segments, including TRBV6-2 and TRBV6-3, so those segments were excluded. HLA typing was unavailable for some donors at each locus, so association tests used only the typed subset. Roughly uniform sequencing depth across donors was assumed in presence/absence analyses, although this assumption may not hold. In a later analysis, the rate of TCR association differed among HLA loci, with DRB1 alleles having the most associated TCRs and HLA-C alleles having the fewest. A total of some 180 TCR beta chains were listed by the study as associated with cytomegalovirus. In this cohort, only TCR beta chains were sequenced, and detectable features were limited by the absence of alpha or paired-chain data. Cytomegalovirus status was reported to be diagnosed by the classifier with high specificity and sensitivity in both the original and validation cohorts. Compared with equally common non-associated chains, HLA-associated TCR beta chains in a later analysis were more clonally expanded and had lower generation probabilities.

Sequenced material: PBMCs. The source of this sequence is a woman younger than 30 in good health and CMV-seronegative. The chain couples TRBV5-1 to TRBJ1-6; TRBD1 might be the D gene, on 5 matching bases. The bases read TGCGCCAGCAGATCTGACAGCGCCATTAATTCACCCCTCCACTTT. Translated, it reads CASRSDSAINSPLHF.